The entry below describes one TCR beta chain. Its antigen is currently unknown. These data belong to a study of shared clonotypes between healthy human individuals. Findings of the study overall: Exclusively blood specimens were collected; tissue repertoires likely differ.

Here immunoSEQ multiplex PCR was the method, and the copy in TCRdb shows in-frame clones only, minus some. This sample carries about 560,000 clones, about 80% of them seen once, and the ten largest clones take about 12%. The origin of this receptor is a woman aged 40 to 50 in good health. Some clones in this sample may be carry-over from other donors' samples. The sample comprised PBMCs.

CDR3 sequence: CAWSAGLWETQYF. The CDR3 nucleotides read TGTGCCTGGAGTGCCGGCTTATGGGAGACCCAGTACTTC. The chain combines TRBV30 with TRBJ2-5; unclear D gene. The CDR3 consists of 13 residues. V dropped 1 base and J dropped 5 bases, with 11 bases sitting between them. Per germline, CDR1 GTSNPN and CDR2 SVGIG (reference sequence).